Shown below are 12 T cell receptor beta chains from a single sample sequenced in a study of shared clonotypes between healthy human individuals. TCRdb's table, derived via immunoSEQ multiplex PCR, lists solely in-frame clones and lacks some. This sample yields around 2,000,000 clones, of which 85% to 95% are seen a single time; 0.1% to 0.15% belongs to the top ten. The sequenced sample was naive CD4+ T cells sorted from blood. Specified subset: CD45RA+ positively selected. The receptors shown here come from a man between 18 and 35 years old in good health.

The chain joins TRBV14 to TRBJ1-1; D call uncertain. V was trimmed by 0 bases and J by 5 bases, leaving 10 bases between them. The V gene's germline CDR1 is SGHDN and CDR2 FVKESK. This CDR3 has 14 residues. The CDR3 DNA is TGTGCCAGCAGCCAAGATCATCTCGTAACTGAAGCTTTCTTT. Residues: CASSQDHLVTEAFF. Full variable domain (rest looked up from reference TRBV14 and TRBJ1-1): EAGVTQFPSHSVIEKGQTVTLRCDPISGHDNLYWYRRVMGKEIKFLLHFVKESKQDESGMPNNRFLAERTGGTYSTLKVQPAELEDSGVYFCASSQDHLVTEAFFGQGTRLTVV.

The rearrangement joins TRBV6-6 to TRBJ2-7, with a tentative D call TRBD2 (5 bases). The CDR3 length is 16 residues. Germline V CDR1 and CDR2: MNHNY, SVGAGI (reference sequence). V was shortened by 2 bases and J by 2 bases, with 16 bases between the two germline ends. The CDR3 sequence is CASSYGAGKDAYEQYF. The CDR3 DNA sequence: TGTGCCAGCAGTTACGGAGCCGGGAAAGACGCCTACGAGCAGTACTTC.

The chain combines TRBV5-1 with TRBJ2-1, with TRBD2 matching over 7 bases. Germline trimming cut 6 bases from V and 0 bases from J; bases unmatched to any gene: 6. Germline CDR1 reads SGHRS; CDR2 reads YFSETQ. This CDR3 has 15 amino acids. CDR3 sequence (DNA): TGCGCCAGCACCCTAACTAGCGTCTCCTACAATGAGCAGTTCTTC. Its translation: CASTLTSVSYNEQFF.

V is TRBV4-1 and J is TRBJ1-1; 8 bases align to TRBD1. The CDR3 totals 14 residues. The germline CDR1 and CDR2 sequences are MGHRA and YSYEKL. V trimming: 4 bases; J trimming: 2 bases; junction bases outside the gene matches: 3. CDR3 loop: CASSRTGGNTEAFF. For the CDR3, the DNA is TGCGCCAGCAGCCGTACAGGGGGAAACACTGAAGCTTTCTTT.

The chain uses TRBV29-1 and TRBJ1-2; TRBD1 is a possible D gene (6 bases). CDR3 length: 12 residues. V was cut by 5 bases and J by 7 bases, with 14 bases left in between. Germline V gene lookup returns CDR1 SQVTM and CDR2 ANQGSEA. CDR3 DNA: TGCAGCGTTTTGAGACAGGCTTCTGGCTACACCTTC. It translates to CSVLRQASGYTF. The full variable domain, with the rest looked up from reference TRBV29-1 and TRBJ1-2, is SAVISQKPSRDICQRGTSLTIQCQVDSQVTMMFWYRQQPGQSLTLIATANQGSEATYESGFVIDKFPISRPNLTFSTLTVSNMSPEDSSIYLCSVLRQASGYTFGSGTRLTVV.

This clone has only one observation. For the CDR3, the DNA is TGTGCCAGCAGCTTAGAGGTCCGCGTGAACACTGAAGCTTTCTTT. Protein product: CASSLEVRVNTEAFF. The chain links TRBV7-8 to TRBJ1-1; no definite D call. The CDR3 is 15 amino acids. V lost 1 base, J lost 0 bases, and 9 bases lay in between. Germline V lookup: CDR1 SGHVS, CDR2 FQNEAQ. Filled out from reference TRBV7-8 and TRBJ1-1, the complete variable domain reads GAGVSQSPRYKVAKRGQDVALRCDPISGHVSLFWYQQALGQGPEFLTYFQNEAQLDKSGLPSDRFFAERPEGSVSTLKIQRTQQEDSAVYLCASSLEVRVNTEAFFGQGTRLTVV.

This chain connects TRBV4-2 to TRBJ2-2; 9 bases align to TRBD1. CDR1 LGHNA and CDR2 YNFKEQ come from the germline V gene. The J segment lost 5 bases and the V segment lost 4 bases, leaving 11 bases of the junction unmatched. The CDR3 contains 17 residues. CDR3 sequence (DNA): TGTGCCAGCAGCCGCGGGTGGGCCGGACAGGGGACCGGGGAGCTGTTTTTT. Protein product: CASSRGWAGQGTGELFF.

The chain recombines TRBV5-1 with TRBJ1-3; TRBD1 might be the D (5 bases). Germline V gene data show CDR1 as SGHRS and CDR2 as YFSETQ. Trimming cost V 8 bases and J 0 bases, with 12 bases left between them. The CDR3 totals 14 residues. Here the CDR3 reads CASTEGISGNTIYF. CDR3 sequence (DNA): TGCGCCAGTACTGAGGGGATCTCTGGAAACACCATATATTTT.

This chain links TRBV14 with TRBJ2-7, with D unresolved. V was trimmed by 0 bases and J by 2 bases, leaving 11 bases between them. The CDR3 loop spans 15 amino acids. Germline loops: CDR1 SGHDN, CDR2 FVKESK. CDR3 region: CASSQEAGIPYEQYF. The CDR3 bases are TGTGCCAGCAGCCAAGAAGCCGGAATCCCCTACGAGCAGTACTTC. Drawing the rest from reference TRBV14 and TRBJ2-7, the complete variable domain is EAGVTQFPSHSVIEKGQTVTLRCDPISGHDNLYWYRRVMGKEIKFLLHFVKESKQDESGMPNNRFLAERTGGTYSTLKVQPAELEDSGVYFCASSQEAGIPYEQYFGPGTRLTVT.

The genes are TRBV29-1 and TRBJ1-1, with D possibly being TRBD1 (6 bases). Germline CDR1 and CDR2: SQVTM and ANQGSEA. The CDR3 has 12 residues. V shed 6 bases and J shed 1 base, with 9 bases lying between them. CDR3 coding DNA: TGCAGCGTGTCACAGGGGAACACTGAAGCTTTCTTT. Amino acids: CSVSQGNTEAFF.

V gene TRBV6-5 combines with J gene TRBJ2-7; D is ambiguous. Trimming pared 6 bases from V and 6 bases from J, leaving 18 bases between. This CDR3 is built from 14 residues. The V gene's germline CDR1 is MNHEY and CDR2 SVGAGI. CDR3 residues: CASSPPPGKGEQYF. Here the CDR3 DNA reads TGTGCCAGCAGCCCCCCTCCAGGAAAGGGCGAGCAGTACTTC.

In DNA, the CDR3 is TGTGCCAGCAGCTCAGAAGGGACCGTCCTTGGCAAGAGCAATCAGCCCCAGCATTTT. Translating it yields CASSSEGTVLGKSNQPQHF. The chain couples TRBV7-9 to TRBJ1-5; the D gene is possibly TRBD1 (5 bases). The CDR3 loop spans 19 amino acids. V dropped 4 bases and J dropped 1 base, with 23 bases sitting between them. In germline, CDR1 is SEHNR, CDR2 FQNEAQ (reference sequence).